The rows below give T cell receptor beta chains drawn from one sample of a study of shared clonotypes between healthy human individuals. Here immunoSEQ multiplex PCR was the method, and the copy in TCRdb shows in-frame clones only, minus some. The data show about 2,200,000 clones, about 93% seen once. The sequenced sample was naive CD8+ T cells from PBMCs. The receptor set was obtained from a man between 18 and 35 years old in good health. Some clones in this sample may be carry-over from other donors' samples. Each CDR3 is given with its conserved first and last residue. D genes are given only for firm matches.

D gene	J gene	V gene	CDR3 protein
NA	TRBJ2-4	TRBV7-3	CASSLNPRQGGNIQYF
NA	TRBJ1-5	TRBV4-1	CASSQERQHNQPQHF
TRBD2	TRBJ2-7	TRBV29-1	CSVVVGGGYEQYF
NA	TRBJ1-1	TRBV29-1	CSVEVGTITGSEAFF
NA	TRBJ1-5	TRBV6-5	CASSYRGASQPQHF
NA	TRBJ1-4	TRBV2	CASSQGHRSRNEKLFF
NA	TRBJ1-2	TRBV20-1	CSAPREGGYTF
NA	TRBJ2-3	TRBV19	CASSIGTDTDTQYF
TRBD2	TRBJ2-4	TRBV7-9	CASSSRTSAKNIQYF
TRBD2	TRBJ2-3	TRBV29-1	CSVSSGGADTQYF
NA	TRBJ2-7	TRBV27	CASSSRPPEQYF
TRBD2	TRBJ2-1	TRBV27	CASSLPILAGAPNEQFF
TRBD2	TRBJ2-1	TRBV10-2	CASSLKKLAGGSRYNEQFF
NA	TRBJ2-4	TRBV7-9	CASSSTKGGPHAQNIQYF
TRBD2	TRBJ2-1	TRBV7-6	CASSIPRGGEGSYNEQFF
NA	TRBJ1-1	TRBV7-2	CASRPAQGYAEAFF
TRBD1	TRBJ2-1	TRBV7-9	CASSDSRDRAANEQFF
TRBD2	TRBJ2-1	TRBV27	CASSTGTSGSIEQFF
NA	TRBJ2-6	TRBV29-1	CSVAEYRQGRTLTF
TRBD2	TRBJ2-7	TRBV11-2	CASSLGGLASHYEQYF
TRBD1	TRBJ1-2	TRBV6-4	CASSETGGDYGYTF
NA	TRBJ2-2	TRBV10-3	CAISESSWTWDTNTGELFF
TRBD2	TRBJ2-5	TRBV28	CASSSYPSGGTDPFRETQYF
NA	TRBJ2-7	TRBV6-5	CASSYDWFGGTGEQYF
NA	TRBJ2-7	TRBV9	CASSVEGDPYEQYF
NA	TRBJ2-1	TRBV29-1	CSVRGARVVNEQFF
NA	TRBJ2-7	TRBV11-2	CASSSSYEQYF